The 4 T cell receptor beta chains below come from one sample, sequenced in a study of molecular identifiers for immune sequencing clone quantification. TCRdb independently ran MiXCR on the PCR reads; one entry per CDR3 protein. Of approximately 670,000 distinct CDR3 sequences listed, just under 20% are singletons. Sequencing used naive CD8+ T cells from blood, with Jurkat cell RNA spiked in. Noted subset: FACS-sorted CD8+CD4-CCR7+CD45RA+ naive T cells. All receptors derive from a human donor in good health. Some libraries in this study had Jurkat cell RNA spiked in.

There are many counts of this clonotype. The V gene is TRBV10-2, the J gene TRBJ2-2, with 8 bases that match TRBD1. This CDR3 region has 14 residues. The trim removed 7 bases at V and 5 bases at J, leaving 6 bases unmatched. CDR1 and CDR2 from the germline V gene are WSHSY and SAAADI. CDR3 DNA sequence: TGCGCCAGCAAAAACAGGGGGAGGACCGGGGAGCTGTTTTTT. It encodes CASKNRGRTGELFF.

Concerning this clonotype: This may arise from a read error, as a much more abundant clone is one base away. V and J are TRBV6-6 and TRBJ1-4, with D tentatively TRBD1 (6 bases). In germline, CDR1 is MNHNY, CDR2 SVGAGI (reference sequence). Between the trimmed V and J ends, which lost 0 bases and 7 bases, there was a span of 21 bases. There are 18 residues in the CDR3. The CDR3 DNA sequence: TGTGCCAGCAGTTACTCGATCCCCAACAGGGTGTCAAGTGAAAAACTGTTTTTT. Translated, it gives CASSYSIPNRVSSEKLFF.

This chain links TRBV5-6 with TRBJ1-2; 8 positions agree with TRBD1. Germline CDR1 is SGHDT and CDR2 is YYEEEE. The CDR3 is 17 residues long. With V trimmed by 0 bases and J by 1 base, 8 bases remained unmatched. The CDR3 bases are TGTGCCAGCAGCTTGGTCGGGACAGGAGTTTATAACTATGGCTACACCTTC. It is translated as CASSLVGTGVYNYGYTF.

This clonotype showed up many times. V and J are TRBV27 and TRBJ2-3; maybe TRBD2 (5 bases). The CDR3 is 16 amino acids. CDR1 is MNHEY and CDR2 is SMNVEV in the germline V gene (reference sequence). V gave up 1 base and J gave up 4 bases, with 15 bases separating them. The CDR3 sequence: CASSLYGLAPADTQYF. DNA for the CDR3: TGTGCCAGCAGTTTATATGGTTTAGCGCCGGCAGATACGCAGTATTTT.